The 23 T cell receptor beta chains below all came from one sample that was sequenced in a study of sequential checkpoint blockade in melanoma. As to treatment: randomized to nivolumab then ipilimumab (arm A) or the reverse (arm B). TCRdb's copy holds only in-frame clones and misses some; the assay was immunoSEQ multiplex PCR. The sample contains 27,000 or so clones, over 60% of which appear only once. Sample: CD8+ T cells sorted from blood (inferred from file names), taken from a patient given nivolumab and ipilimumab in sequence. The source of these receptors is a human donor with melanoma.

The gene calls are TRBV4-3 and TRBJ2-1, with 9 nucleotides matching TRBD2. There are 18 residues in the CDR3. V dropped 1 base and J dropped 5; count of bases not matched to a gene: 12. Germline loops: CDR1 LGHNA, CDR2 YSLEER. For the CDR3, the DNA is TGCGCCAGCAGCCAAGCGCCGGGGGGCGCGGGAGGGGACAATGAGCAGTTCTTC. This sequence encodes CASSQAPGGAGGDNEQFF.

The chain joins TRBV27 to TRBJ2-1, with D unresolved. Germline CDR1 and CDR2: MNHEY and SMNVEV (reference sequence). V was cut by 3 bases and J by 7 bases, with 4 bases left in between. The CDR3 has 11 amino acids. In nucleotides, the CDR3 is TGTGCCAGCAGTTTTATAAATGAGCAGTTCTTC. It specifies CASSFINEQFF.

The V gene is TRBV19, the J gene TRBJ2-1; possibly TRBD1 for D (5 bases). The germline V gene has CDR1 LNHDA and CDR2 SQIVND (reference sequence). Trimming left V 1 base short and J 9 bases short, with 10 bases between. The CDR3 spans 13 residues. DNA of the CDR3: TGTGCCAGTAGTATAGGTGGAGACAGTGAGCAGTTCTTC. It yields the protein CASSIGGDSEQFF.

V and J are TRBV6-5 and TRBJ1-2; no reliable D call. The germline V gene encodes CDR1 MNHEY and CDR2 SVGAGI. Deletions cut 2 bases from V and 4 bases from J, with 8 bases between. The CDR3 covers 13 residues. CDR3 nucleotide sequence: TGTGCCAGCAGTTACGCCGGGTTCTATGGCTACACCTTC. Its translation: CASSYAGFYGYTF.

This clone has a single count. Here the CDR3 DNA reads TGTGCCAGTAGTCCGACAGGGAATCAGCCCCAGCATTTT. It encodes CASSPTGNQPQHF. V usage is TRBV19 and J usage is TRBJ1-5; 7 nucleotides line up with TRBD1. This CDR3 is 13 amino acids long. V lost 5 bases, J lost 4 bases, and 2 bases stayed unmatched. Germline-derived CDR1 and CDR2 are LNHDA and SQIVND (reference sequence).

The chain joins TRBV28 to TRBJ1-1; maybe TRBD1 (6 bases). CDR1 and CDR2 (germline): MDHEN, SYDVKM. With 5 bases removed from V and 10 bases from J, the gap between germline ends came to 17 bases. The CDR3 consists of 13 residues. The CDR3 coding sequence is TGTGCCAGCAGTATACATAGACAGGCTGTAGCTTTCTTT. This codes for CASSIHRQAVAFF.

This clone appeared a single time. The chain is built from TRBV2 and TRBJ2-1; D remains ambiguous. The germline V gene encodes CDR1 SNHLY and CDR2 FYNNEI. V lost 5 bases and J lost 0, with 11 bases in between. The CDR3 runs to 15 residues. The CDR3 spells CASSPAPSSYNEQFF. The CDR3 nucleotides are TGTGCCAGCAGTCCAGCCCCTAGCTCCTACAATGAGCAGTTCTTC.

The V call is TRBV6-6, the J call TRBJ1-1; D possibly corresponds to TRBD1 (6 bases). The CDR3 has 15 amino acids. V was trimmed by 4 bases and J by 1 base, leaving 13 bases between them. The germline V gene has CDR1 MNHNY and CDR2 SVGAGI (reference sequence). CDR3 sequence reads: CASSLTGTPNTEAFF. The CDR3 DNA is TGTGCCAGCAGTTTGACCGGGACACCGAACACTGAAGCTTTCTTT.

The rearrangement uses TRBV5-4 and TRBJ1-1, with a weak D call TRBD1 (6 bases). This CDR3 region has 12 residues. Germline CDR1 reads SGHNT; CDR2 reads YYREEE (reference sequence). V lost 2 bases and J 6 bases, leaving 8 bases between the germline ends. CDR3 amino acids: CASSFNRAEAFF. The CDR3 nucleotides read TGTGCCAGCAGCTTCAACAGGGCTGAAGCTTTCTTT.

The chain is built from TRBV7-3 and TRBJ2-5; D is perhaps TRBD1 (5 bases). The end of the DNA fits TRBJ2-7 better, so the J call may be wrong. The CDR3 spans 17 residues. Germline CDR1 reads SGHTA; CDR2 reads FQGTGA. The CDR3 sequence is CASSLSPWEAGLDEQYF. The CDR3 nucleotides are TGTGCCAGCAGCTTAAGCCCCTGGGAAGCAGGGTTGGACGAGCAGTACTTC.

This clone showed up just once. This sequence joins TRBV29-1 and TRBJ2-7, with a tentative D call TRBD2 (6 bases). The CDR3 runs to 14 residues. From germline, CDR1 is SQVTM and CDR2 ANQGSEA. V was pared by 6 bases and J by 1 base, with 16 bases between. The CDR3 spells CSVPDPTRSYEQYF. In nucleotides, the CDR3 is TGCAGCGTCCCCGACCCGACTAGATCCTACGAGCAGTACTTC.

The chain joins TRBV29-1 to TRBJ1-1, with 11 bases fitting TRBD1. Germline V gene lookup returns CDR1 SQVTM and CDR2 ANQGSEA. The trim removed 5 bases at V and 5 bases at J, leaving 7 bases unmatched. The CDR3 contains 14 residues. CDR3 sequence (DNA): TGCAGCGTTCCACCCGGGACAGGGGGGACTGAAGCTTTCTTT. It translates to CSVPPGTGGTEAFF. Combining the CDR3 with reference TRBV29-1 and TRBJ1-1 gives the whole variable domain SAVISQKPSRDICQRGTSLTIQCQVDSQVTMMFWYRQQPGQSLTLIATANQGSEATYESGFVIDKFPISRPNLTFSTLTVSNMSPEDSSIYLCSVPPGTGGTEAFFGQGTRLTVV.

This chain connects TRBV15 to TRBJ2-3; D ambiguous. The CDR3 runs to 13 residues. Germline CDR1 is LNHNV and CDR2 is YYDKDF (reference sequence). V gave up 0 bases and J gave up 6 bases, with 7 bases separating them. The CDR3 spells CATSRDHSDTQYF. CDR3 bases: TGTGCCACCAGCAGAGATCATAGTGATACGCAGTATTTT.

The chain couples TRBV4-3 to TRBJ2-1, with D hard to call. The CDR3 runs to 16 residues. The V end lost 0 bases, the J end lost 1 base, and 10 bases lay between the germline ends. Germline V lookup: CDR1 LGHNA, CDR2 YSLEER. The CDR3: CASSQEAHISYNEQFF. The CDR3 nucleotides are TGCGCCAGCAGCCAAGAGGCACATATATCCTACAATGAGCAGTTCTTC.

This clone turned up a few times. Other nucleotide sequences from this sample produce the same CDR3. The rearrangement joins TRBV6-4 to TRBJ2-2, with no clear D. Germline assignment: CDR1 MRHNA and CDR2 SNTAGT. Trimming took off 0 bases at V and 3 bases at J, with 5 bases between the two ends. The CDR3 runs to 14 residues. Here the CDR3 reads CASSDSSDTGELFF. Here the CDR3 DNA reads TGTGCCAGCAGTGACTCATCGGACACCGGGGAGCTGTTTTTT.

This clone was seen only a few times. The chain recombines TRBV2 with TRBJ1-3; 7 bases are a match to TRBD1. J was trimmed by 0 bases and V by 7 bases; bases with no gene match: 6. Per germline, CDR1 SNHLY and CDR2 FYNNEI. The CDR3 has 15 amino acids. The CDR3 sequence: CASNNDRDSGNTIYF. The CDR3 DNA is TGTGCCAGCAATAACGACAGGGACTCTGGAAACACCATATATTTT.

The rearrangement links TRBV9 to TRBJ2-7, with 8 bases matching TRBD2. CDR1 is SGDLS, CDR2 YYNGEE, per germline. CDR3 length: 15 amino acids. V lost 0 bases to trimming and J lost 0 bases; unmatched junction nucleotides: 2. CDR3 coding DNA: TGTGCCAGCAGCGTAGGTAGCGGGGTCTCCTACGAGCAGTACTTC. This sequence encodes CASSVGSGVSYEQYF. Based on the CDR3 plus reference TRBV9 and TRBJ2-7, the full variable domain is DSGVTQTPKHLITATGQRVTLRCSPRSGDLSVYWYQQSLDQGLQFLIQYYNGEERAKGNILERFSAQQFPDLHSELNLSSLELGDSALYFCASSVGSGVSYEQYFGPGTRLTVT.

The J gene is TRBJ2-1, the V gene TRBV19, with D perhaps TRBD1 (5 bases). The CDR3 totals 18 residues. V was trimmed by 1 base and J by 6 bases, leaving 22 bases between them. The germline gives CDR1 LNHDA, CDR2 SQIVND (reference sequence). This chain's CDR3 is CASSIGIVGLGVANEQFF. Here the CDR3 DNA reads TGTGCCAGTAGTATAGGGATTGTTGGGTTAGGGGTAGCCAATGAGCAGTTCTTC.

The chain links TRBV6-1 to TRBJ1-2; D might be TRBD1 (5 bases). Trimming left V 5 bases short and J 4 bases short, with 17 bases between. This CDR3 is built from 15 residues. Germline-derived CDR1 and CDR2 are MNHNS and SASEGT. CDR3 loop: CASSPTNDRIYGYTF. CDR3 bases: TGTGCCAGCAGTCCTACCAACGACAGAATCTATGGCTACACCTTC.

The sample holds a few counts of this clone. The rearrangement uses TRBV5-4 and TRBJ1-5, with TRBD1 as a possible D gene (5 bases). V was shortened by 4 bases and J by 6 bases, with 20 bases between the two germline ends. In germline, CDR1 is SGHNT, CDR2 YYREEE (reference sequence). The CDR3 has 16 residues. The CDR3 sequence: CASSQGFLGGGQPQHF. CDR3 in DNA: TGTGCCAGCAGCCAAGGGTTTCTTGGGGGAGGTCAGCCCCAGCATTTT.

The chain carries TRBV18 and TRBJ2-2, with 12 positions matching TRBD2. The CDR3 spans 15 residues. The V segment lost 6 bases and the J segment 6 bases; nucleotides outside the gene matches: 5. Germline CDR1 is KGHSH and CDR2 is LQKENI. The DNA for the CDR3 is TGTGCCAGCTCTGAAGGACTAGCGGGACCCGGGGAGCTGTTTTTT. This translates into CASSEGLAGPGELFF.

This clone was picked up a small number of times. The chain links TRBV7-9 to TRBJ1-3; 7 bases line up with TRBD1. Per the germline V gene, CDR1 is SEHNR and CDR2 is FQNEAQ (reference sequence). The CDR3 is 16 amino acids. The V segment lost 7 bases and the J segment 4 bases; nucleotides outside the gene matches: 13. The CDR3 region has the DNA TGTGCCAGCACCACCGAGTGGCAGGGGGACGGAAACACCATATATTTT. This gives the protein CASTTEWQGDGNTIYF. Combining the CDR3 with reference TRBV7-9 and TRBJ1-3 gives the whole variable domain DTGVSQNPRHKITKRGQNVTFRCDPISEHNRLYWYRQTLGQGPEFLTYFQNEAQLEKSRLLSDRFSAERPKGSFSTLEIQRTEQGDSAMYLCASTTEWQGDGNTIYFGEGSWLTVV.

The chain links TRBV10-1 to TRBJ1-2; 9 positions agree with TRBD1. The CDR3 contains 13 residues. Per the germline V gene, CDR1 is WNHNN and CDR2 is SYGVQD (reference sequence). V gave up 6 bases and J gave up 6 bases; unmatched junction bases: 5. The CDR3 loop reads CASRKDRGDGYTF. The CDR3 DNA is TGCGCCAGCAGGAAAGACAGGGGGGATGGCTACACCTTC.